One sample yielded the 30 T cell receptor beta chains listed below, sequenced in a study of blood T cell repertoires in COVID-19. The assay was immunoSEQ multiplex PCR, and TCRdb's table has in-frame clones only and misses some. The table has some 89,000 clones, 81% seen once; the top ten hold 4% to 5.5%. The sample consisted of peripheral blood. The receptors derive from a man aged 55 to 70 with acute or convalescent COVID-19.

The J gene is TRBJ2-4, the V gene TRBV29-1; 11 bases line up with TRBD1. V lost 3 bases to trimming and J lost 13 bases; unmatched junction nucleotides: 8. The V gene's germline CDR1 is SQVTM and CDR2 ANQGSEA. The CDR3 has 13 residues. This CDR3 reads CSVERTGGSLQYF. In DNA form, the CDR3 reads TGCAGCGTTGAGAGGACAGGGGGCTCATTGCAGTACTTC.

This clone appeared a few times. The V and J genes are TRBV7-9 and TRBJ2-1, with TRBD2 identical over 13 bases. Germline V gives CDR1 SEHNR, CDR2 FQNEAQ (reference sequence). The CDR3 is 16 amino acids. V dropped 5 bases and J dropped 12; count of bases not matched to a gene: 13. CDR3 nucleotide sequence: TGTGCCAGCAGCCCAACCGCCGCCGGGACTAGCGGGGTGCAGTTCTTC. Its protein product is CASSPTAAGTSGVQFF. The variable domain in full, with the rest retrieved from reference TRBV7-9 and TRBJ2-1, is DTGVSQNPRHKITKRGQNVTFRCDPISEHNRLYWYRQTLGQGPEFLTYFQNEAQLEKSRLLSDRFSAERPKGSFSTLEIQRTEQGDSAMYLCASSPTAAGTSGVQFFGPGTRLTVL.

In this sample, this clone is medium-sized. The chain links TRBV19 to TRBJ1-5; D might be TRBD1 (5 bases). Trimming took off 6 bases at V and 4 bases at J, with 7 bases between the two ends. CDR1 and CDR2 from the germline V gene are LNHDA and SQIVND (reference sequence). The CDR3 totals 12 residues. In DNA, the CDR3 is TGTGCCAGTAGATACAGGAATCAGCCCCAGCATTTT. Protein: CASRYRNQPQHF. Full variable domain (rest looked up from reference TRBV19 and TRBJ1-5): DGGITQSPKYLFRKEGQNVTLSCEQNLNHDAMYWYRQDPGQGLRLIYYSQIVNDFQKGDIAEGYSVSREKKESFPLTVTSAQKNPTAFYLCASRYRNQPQHFGDGTRLSIL.

CDR3 nucleotide sequence: TGTGCCAGCAGTTATTCCCAAAGGACAGACACAGATACGCAGTATTTT. Its translation is CASSYSQRTDTDTQYF. The chain is built from TRBV6-5 and TRBJ2-3, with D possibly matching TRBD1 (6 bases). From germline, CDR1 is MNHEY and CDR2 SVGAGI. Trimming cost V 3 bases and J 2 bases, with 15 bases left between them. CDR3 length equals 16 residues.

This clone was detected a few times. V gene TRBV3-1 (or the pseudogene TRBV3-2) combines with J gene TRBJ2-5; the match to TRBD2 covers 7 bases. The CDR3 runs 18 residues. Germline V CDR1 and CDR2: LGHDT, YNNKEL (reference sequence). J lost 1 base, V lost 1 base, and 12 bases had no gene match. In nucleotides, the CDR3 is TGTGCCAGCAGCCAAGGCCCGGGAGGAGGCTACCTCCAAGAGACCCAGTACTTC. As protein: CASSQGPGGGYLQETQYF.

The genes are TRBV7-2 and TRBJ2-1; D not certain. CDR1 and CDR2 (germline): SGHTA, FQGNSA. Between the trimmed V and J ends, which lost 3 bases and 6 bases, there was a span of 9 bases. This CDR3 spans 13 amino acids. The CDR3 coding sequence is TGTGCCAGCAGCTTTGGCAGAACCAATGAGCAGTTCTTC. Translated, it gives CASSFGRTNEQFF.

The chain's CDR3 is CASSLAPGSGANVLTF. The CDR3 DNA follows: TGTGCCAGCAGCTTAGCGCCAGGATCTGGGGCCAACGTCCTGACTTTC. The J gene is TRBJ2-6, the V gene TRBV7-6; D ambiguous. CDR1 is SGHVS and CDR2 is FNYEAQ in the germline V gene. Trimming removed 0 bases from V and 1 base from J, with 7 bases in between. The CDR3 loop spans 16 amino acids.

This clone was seen more than once but under ten times. The chain recombines TRBV7-6 with TRBJ1-5; 7 bases align to TRBD1. Germline V lookup: CDR1 SGHVS, CDR2 FNYEAQ. V was pared by 1 base and J by 3 bases, with 12 bases of the junction left unmatched. This CDR3 spans 18 amino acids. CDR3 sequence reads: CASSLGATAGQANQPQHF. The CDR3 region has the DNA TGTGCCAGCAGCTTAGGCGCGACGGCCGGACAGGCCAATCAGCCCCAGCATTTT.

The V and J genes are TRBV6-1 and TRBJ1-2, with 9 bases aligning to TRBD1. V was clipped by 4 bases and J by 5 bases; unmatched bases: 11. There are 16 residues in the CDR3. Germline values: CDR1 MNHNS, CDR2 SASEGT. The CDR3, as DNA: TGTGCCAGCAGTGTTAAATCGGGACAGGGTGTTTATGGCTACACCTTC. It specifies CASSVKSGQGVYGYTF.

This chain links TRBV3-1 (or the pseudogene TRBV3-2) with TRBJ1-2; D call uncertain. Trimming removed 3 bases at V and 5 bases at J, with 13 bases between. The CDR3 has 14 amino acids. The germline V gene has CDR1 LGHDT and CDR2 YNNKEL (reference sequence). CDR3 protein: CASSHQQVKYGYTF. In DNA form, the CDR3 reads TGTGCCAGCAGCCATCAACAAGTAAAGTATGGCTACACCTTC.

A few counts support this clone. The chain carries TRBV5-5 and TRBJ1-5; D is ambiguous. Germline V gene sequence: CDR1 SGHKS, CDR2 YYEKEE (reference sequence). This CDR3 has 16 residues. V lost 2 bases to trimming and J lost 0 bases, with 12 bases between them. The CDR3 nucleotides read TGTGCCAGCAGCTTCCGGGAGAGCCATAGCAATCAGCCCCAGCATTTT. Encoded protein: CASSFRESHSNQPQHF.

The V gene is TRBV29-1, the J gene TRBJ2-3; 8 nucleotides align to TRBD1. With V trimmed by 7 bases and J by 5 bases, 11 bases remained unmatched. Germline V gene lookup returns CDR1 SQVTM and CDR2 ANQGSEA. The CDR3 has 14 residues. The CDR3 DNA is TGCAGCGGCAGGCAGGGGGCTTTTATAGATACGCAGTATTTT. Translation: CSGRQGAFIDTQYF.

The rearrangement uses TRBV7-8 and TRBJ2-1, with 12 bases aligning to TRBD2. The trim removed 2 bases at V and 2 bases at J, leaving 1 base unmatched. The CDR3 is 16 amino acids. CDR1 is SGHVS, CDR2 FQNEAQ, per germline. The CDR3 is CASSLLAGGPYNEQFF. The CDR3 DNA reads TGTGCCAGCAGCTTACTAGCGGGAGGGCCCTACAATGAGCAGTTCTTC.

V is TRBV28 and J is TRBJ1-2, with D maybe TRBD1 (6 bases). Germline loops: CDR1 MDHEN, CDR2 SYDVKM. The CDR3 runs to 15 residues. V dropped 3 bases and J dropped 0 bases, with 11 bases sitting between them. CDR3: CASSFIQGTNYGYTF. The CDR3 nucleotides read TGTGCCAGCAGTTTTATCCAGGGGACTAACTATGGCTACACCTTC.

Details on this clone: This specimen includes other DNA sequences encoding the same CDR3. This chain joins TRBV20-1 and TRBJ2-7; maybe TRBD1 (6 bases). Germline values: CDR1 DFQATT, CDR2 SNEGSKA (reference sequence). V lost 6 bases, J lost 4 bases, and 10 bases lay in between. CDR3 length equals 11 residues. As DNA, the CDR3 is TGCAGTGCAAAACAGGGTTACGAGCAGTACTTC. Translation: CSAKQGYEQYF.

The chain uses TRBV6-2 or TRBV6-3 and TRBJ1-6; D possibly corresponds to TRBD1 (5 bases). Trimming stripped 1 base from V and 10 bases from J, with 14 bases between. The germline V gene has CDR1 MNHEY and CDR2 SVGEGT. The CDR3 runs to 15 residues. The CDR3 reads CASSYWRGEGSPLHF. CDR3 nucleotides: TGTGCCAGCAGTTACTGGCGGGGTGAGGGGTCACCCCTCCACTTT.

The chain has TRBV5-4 and TRBJ1-1; weak D call: TRBD1 (6 bases). Germline CDR1 is SGHNT and CDR2 is YYREEE (reference sequence). Trimming took 0 bases from V and 4 from J, leaving 13 bases between them. The length of the CDR3 is 15 residues. The DNA of the CDR3 is TGTGCCAGCAGCTTGGTTCGCAGGGGTACCACTGAAGCTTTCTTT. Encoded protein: CASSLVRRGTTEAFF.

This clone was picked up one time. The chain employs TRBV6-5 and TRBJ2-7, with D maybe TRBD2 (5 bases). This CDR3 has 14 residues. V was cut by 7 bases and J by 2 bases, with 15 bases left in between. Germline V gene lookup returns CDR1 MNHEY and CDR2 SVGAGI. In DNA form, the CDR3 reads TGTGCCAGCACTTTACTAGGGAACCCCTACGAGCAGTACTTC. Translating gives CASTLLGNPYEQYF.

The rearrangement joins TRBV19 to TRBJ2-1; 7 bases fit TRBD2. CDR1 LNHDA and CDR2 SQIVND come from the germline V gene (reference sequence). The CDR3 extends over 14 amino acids. The J segment lost 6 bases and the V segment lost 4 bases, leaving 6 bases of the junction unmatched. The CDR3 reads CASSSGRMANEQFF. Written as DNA, the CDR3 is TGTGCCAGTAGTAGCGGGAGAATGGCCAATGAGCAGTTCTTC.

The chain uses TRBV5-4 and TRBJ1-2; D possibly corresponds to TRBD1 (5 bases). Deletions cut 0 bases from V and 5 bases from J, with 11 bases between. The germline gives CDR1 SGHNT, CDR2 YYREEE (reference sequence). The CDR3 is made up of 14 amino acids. For the CDR3, the DNA is TGTGCCAGCAGCTTGGACCCGGGACTTTATGGCTACACCTTC. Translated, it gives CASSLDPGLYGYTF.

The chain carries TRBV9 and TRBJ2-2; 7 bases are shared with TRBD1. V lost 4 bases to trimming and J lost 4 bases; unmatched junction nucleotides: 13. This CDR3 region has 17 residues. Germline V gene lookup returns CDR1 SGDLS and CDR2 YYNGEE. CDR3: CASSPHYRGESTGELFF. The CDR3 DNA is TGTGCCAGCAGCCCACATTACAGGGGAGAGAGCACCGGGGAGCTGTTTTTT.

The CDR3 loop is CASSIETQYF. The CDR3, as DNA: TGTGCCAGCAGCATAGAGACCCAGTACTTC. The rearrangement links TRBV2 to TRBJ2-5; D gene unclear. V shed 6 bases and J shed 4 bases, with 3 bases lying between them. The CDR3 sequence is 10 residues long. Germline loops: CDR1 SNHLY, CDR2 FYNNEI.

Points on this clone: This CDR3 is also generated by other DNA sequences in the sample. This rearrangement joins TRBV7-2 to TRBJ1-1; TRBD1 agrees at 7 bases. With V trimmed by 5 bases and J by 1 base, 4 bases remained unmatched. The CDR3 length is 14 residues. Germline-derived CDR1 and CDR2 are SGHTA and FQGNSA. The CDR3 spells CASSPGQRNTEAFF. In DNA, the CDR3 is TGTGCCAGCAGCCCGGGACAGCGGAACACTGAAGCTTTCTTT.

This chain connects TRBV15 to TRBJ2-1, with 7 bases identical to TRBD1. This CDR3 has 11 amino acids. Germline CDR1 and CDR2: LNHNV and YYDKDF (reference sequence). With 1 base clipped from V and 12 bases from J, the junction kept 0 bases outside the gene matches. DNA of the CDR3: TGTGCCACCAGCAGAGGGACAGGGCAGTTCTTC. Residues: CATSRGTGQFF.

The V and J genes are TRBV19 and TRBJ2-1; TRBD2 aligns across 11 bases. After removal of 6 bases from V and 4 bases from J, the junction contained 5 bases not matched to a gene. CDR3 length equals 15 residues. The germline V gene encodes CDR1 LNHDA and CDR2 SQIVND (reference sequence). The CDR3 protein is CASSPGLAEYNEQFF. CDR3 bases: TGTGCCAGTAGCCCGGGACTAGCGGAATACAATGAGCAGTTCTTC. Supplemented by reference TRBV19 and TRBJ2-1, the full variable domain reads DGGITQSPKYLFRKEGQNVTLSCEQNLNHDAMYWYRQDPGQGLRLIYYSQIVNDFQKGDIAEGYSVSREKKESFPLTVTSAQKNPTAFYLCASSPGLAEYNEQFFGPGTRLTVL.

The chain employs TRBV2 and TRBJ2-4; a weak D match, TRBD2 (6 bases). The V end lost 6 bases, the J end lost 0 bases, and 15 bases lay between the germline ends. This CDR3 comprises 16 residues. Germline CDR1 reads SNHLY; CDR2 reads FYNNEI. The CDR3 sequence: CASRTLTGVAKNIQYF. The CDR3 bases are TGTGCCAGCAGGACACTCACGGGGGTAGCCAAAAACATTCAGTACTTC.

This chain joins TRBV19 and TRBJ2-7; 7 bases agree with TRBD1. Germline trimming cut 1 base from V and 0 bases from J; bases unmatched to any gene: 9. Germline V gene lookup returns CDR1 LNHDA and CDR2 SQIVND (reference sequence). The CDR3 is 17 residues long. The CDR3 bases are TGTGCCAGTAGTATAGCCCTCACGACAGGGAGCTCCTACGAGCAGTACTTC. Protein sequence: CASSIALTTGSSYEQYF. Variable domain in full (rest from reference TRBV19 and TRBJ2-7): DGGITQSPKYLFRKEGQNVTLSCEQNLNHDAMYWYRQDPGQGLRLIYYSQIVNDFQKGDIAEGYSVSREKKESFPLTVTSAQKNPTAFYLCASSIALTTGSSYEQYFGPGTRLTVT.

The rearrangement uses TRBV6-5 and TRBJ1-1; the D is unclear. The CDR3 is made up of 13 amino acids. Germline loops: CDR1 MNHEY, CDR2 SVGAGI. V was shortened by 6 bases and J by 1 base, with 9 bases between the two germline ends. CDR3 region: CASRPAGNTEAFF. The CDR3 DNA follows: TGTGCCAGCAGGCCCGCGGGGAACACTGAAGCTTTCTTT.

The chain joins TRBV27 to TRBJ2-1; maybe TRBD1 (5 bases). V lost 6 bases and J 3 bases, leaving 12 bases between the germline ends. This CDR3 region has 14 residues. Germline V gene lookup returns CDR1 MNHEY and CDR2 SMNVEV (reference sequence). The CDR3, as DNA: TGTGCCAGCAGCCTTGGGGCCGGCTACAATGAGCAGTTCTTC. Translated: CASSLGAGYNEQFF.

The J gene is TRBJ2-2, the V gene TRBV28; D may be TRBD2 (6 bases). CDR1 MDHEN and CDR2 SYDVKM come from the germline V gene. This CDR3 region has 20 residues. Deletions cut 5 bases from V and 5 bases from J, with 30 bases between. CDR3 DNA sequence: TGTGCCAGCAGTCCTACTTATGGTGACTTTATGACTAGACGTACCGGGGAGCTGTTTTTT. Translated: CASSPTYGDFMTRRTGELFF.